A selection of T cell receptor beta chains follows, all from one sample in a study of Ad26.COV2.S vaccination and SARS-CoV-2 variants. Some clones are missing from TCRdb's copy, which holds only in-frame ones; the method was immunoSEQ multiplex PCR. The top ten hold less than 4.5% of the sample, which has around 450,000 clones, around nine tenths seen once. The input for sequencing was peripheral blood, taken in a trial of Ad26.COV2.S vaccine versus placebo. The receptors stem from a person aged 18-60 years who received the Ad26.COV2.S COVID-19 vaccine or a placebo. CDR3s include the opening cysteine and the closing phenylalanine or tryptophan. D genes are given only for firm matches. The size of a clone is reported for some rows only, either as once, few or many, or as a class for expanded clones.

size,J,D,V,CDR3,DNA
-,TRBJ2-7,TRBD1,TRBV6-5,CASGQGRHEQYF,TGTGCCAGTGGACAGGGAAGACACGAGCAGTACTTC
-,TRBJ1-3,-,TRBV5-1,CASSLSYGGFGNTIYF,TGCGCCAGCAGCTTGAGTTACGGGGGTTTCGGAAACACCATATATTTT
-,TRBJ2-2,-,TRBV19,CASSIQGRFLGELFF,TGTGCCAGTAGTATACAGGGGCGGTTCCTTGGGGAGCTGTTTTTT
-,TRBJ1-3,TRBD1,TRBV27,CASRGDSWNTIYF,TGTGCCAGCAGGGGGGACAGCTGGAACACCATATATTTT
-,TRBJ2-7,TRBD1,TRBV7-2,CASSLRQGVTYEQYF,TGTGCCAGCAGCTTACGACAGGGGGTAACCTACGAGCAGTACTTC
-,TRBJ2-7,TRBD1,TRBV9,CASSDPGQGDEQYF,TGTGCCAGCAGCGACCCGGGACAGGGGGACGAGCAGTACTTC
many,TRBJ2-7,TRBD2,TRBV30,CAWSELPPGGWADEQYF,TGTGCCTGGAGTGAATTACCCCCGGGAGGGTGGGCTGACGAGCAGTACTTC
-,TRBJ2-2,-,TRBV7-8,CASSLDRTEGTGELFF,TGTGCCAGCAGCTTGGACAGAACCGAGGGGACCGGGGAGCTGTTTTTT
-,TRBJ2-7,-,TRBV7-2,CASSLATVSYEQYF,TGTGCCAGCAGCTTAGCCACAGTGAGCTACGAGCAGTACTTC
-,TRBJ2-7,TRBD1,TRBV5-6,CASSLGQGATYEQYF,TGTGCCAGCAGCTTGGGACAGGGAGCAACCTACGAGCAGTACTTC
-,TRBJ2-7,-,TRBV7-9,CASSSGQSYSYEQYF,TGTGCCAGCAGCTCCGGACAGAGCTACTCCTACGAGCAGTACTTC
-,TRBJ2-7,-,TRBV7-2,CASSPAGGSTSYEQYF,TGTGCCAGCAGCCCAGCGGGCGGGTCCACTTCCTACGAGCAGTACTTC
once,TRBJ1-1,-,TRBV19,CASSHGGWGTEAFF,TGTGCCAGTAGTCATGGGGGTTGGGGGACTGAAGCTTTCTTT
-,TRBJ2-7,TRBD2,TRBV7-8,CASSQTSGAIYEQYF,TGTGCCAGCAGCCAAACTAGCGGGGCGATCTACGAGCAGTACTTC
-,TRBJ2-7,TRBD2,TRBV9,CASTPREGFSEQYF,TGTGCCAGCACCCCAAGGGAGGGCTTTTCCGAGCAGTACTTC